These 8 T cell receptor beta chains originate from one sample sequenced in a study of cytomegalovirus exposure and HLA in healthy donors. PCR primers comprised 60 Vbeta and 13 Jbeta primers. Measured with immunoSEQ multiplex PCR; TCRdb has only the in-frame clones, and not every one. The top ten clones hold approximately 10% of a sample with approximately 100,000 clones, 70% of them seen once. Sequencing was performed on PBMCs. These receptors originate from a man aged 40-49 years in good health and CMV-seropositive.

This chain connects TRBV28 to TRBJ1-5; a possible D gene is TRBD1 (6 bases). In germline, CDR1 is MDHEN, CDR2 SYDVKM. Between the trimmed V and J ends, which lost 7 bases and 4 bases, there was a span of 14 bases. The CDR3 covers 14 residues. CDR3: CASNLRQENQPQHF. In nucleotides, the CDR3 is TGTGCCAGCAATCTAAGACAGGAGAATCAGCCCCAGCATTTT.

Written as DNA, the CDR3 is TGTGCCAGCAGTTTGGACAGGGGACTTAGAGAGACCCAGTACTTC. Its translation is CASSLDRGLRETQYF. This chain uses TRBV28 with TRBJ2-5; 9 bases are a match to TRBD1. V lost 3 bases to trimming and J lost 4 bases; unmatched junction nucleotides: 6. The CDR3 contains 15 residues. Germline values: CDR1 MDHEN, CDR2 SYDVKM.

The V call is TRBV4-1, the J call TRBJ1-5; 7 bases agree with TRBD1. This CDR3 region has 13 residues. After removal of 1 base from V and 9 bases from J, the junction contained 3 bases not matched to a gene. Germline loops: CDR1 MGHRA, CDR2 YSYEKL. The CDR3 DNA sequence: TGCGCCAGCAGCCAAGGGCAGGGGGGGCCCCAGCATTTT. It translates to CASSQGQGGPQHF.

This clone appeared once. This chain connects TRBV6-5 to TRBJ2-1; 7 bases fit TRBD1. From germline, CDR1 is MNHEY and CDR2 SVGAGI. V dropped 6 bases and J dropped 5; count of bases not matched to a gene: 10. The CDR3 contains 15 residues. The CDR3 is CASSQTGTDDNEQFF. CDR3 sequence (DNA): TGTGCCAGCAGCCAAACAGGGACAGACGACAATGAGCAGTTCTTC.

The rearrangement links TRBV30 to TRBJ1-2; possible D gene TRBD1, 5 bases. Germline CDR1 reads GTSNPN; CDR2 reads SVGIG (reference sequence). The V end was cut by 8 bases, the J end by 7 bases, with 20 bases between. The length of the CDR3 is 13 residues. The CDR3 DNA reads TGTGCCGGGGCCTCGCTAGGGCTTTTTGGCTACACCTTC. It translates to CAGASLGLFGYTF.

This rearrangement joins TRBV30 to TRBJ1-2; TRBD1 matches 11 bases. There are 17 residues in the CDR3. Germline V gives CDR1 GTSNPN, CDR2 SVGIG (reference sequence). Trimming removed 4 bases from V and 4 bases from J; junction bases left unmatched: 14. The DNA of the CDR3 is TGTGCCTGGATGGGACACCAGCGGGACAGGGGGGCCTATGGCTACACCTTC. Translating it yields CAWMGHQRDRGAYGYTF.

The CDR3 DNA reads TGTGCCAGCAGTCCACGGGGGGGGGATTACAATCAGCCCCAGCATTTT. It codes for CASSPRGGDYNQPQHF. The chain uses TRBV28 and TRBJ1-5, with D possibly being TRBD1 (5 bases). This CDR3 has 16 amino acids. The ends were cut back, 5 bases at V and 3 bases at J, with 17 bases in the middle. Per germline, CDR1 MDHEN and CDR2 SYDVKM.

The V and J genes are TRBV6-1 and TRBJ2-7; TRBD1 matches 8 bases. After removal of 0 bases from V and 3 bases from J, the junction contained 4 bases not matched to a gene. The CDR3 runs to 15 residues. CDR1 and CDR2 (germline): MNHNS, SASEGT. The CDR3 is CASSEATGASYEQYF. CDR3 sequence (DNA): TGTGCCAGCAGTGAAGCGACAGGGGCCAGCTACGAGCAGTACTTC.